This T cell receptor (beta chain) was captured in a study of vaccination effects on CD4 cells after COVID-19. Sequencing used immunoSEQ multiplex PCR; TCRdb keeps in-frame clones, though not all of them. Among over 80,000 clones listed, 77% were seen once. Germline V gene lookup returns CDR1 SGDLS and CDR2 YYNGEE. Trimming shortened V by 4 bases and J by 0 bases, and 11 bases separated the two germline ends. The CDR3 is made up of 15 amino acids. Antigen-specific CD4+ T cells were expanded with viral peptide pools in the ViraFEST assay before sequencing. The culture ran for around 10 days before CD4+ T cells were isolated. Two doses of either BNT162b2 or mRNA-1273 were given to each participant. On this clone itself: Its antigen is not identified.

The sequence came from a human donor who received a COVID-19 vaccine. The sequencing here drew on CD4+ T cells from PBMCs cultured with HCoV-OC43 spike peptides, taken after COVID-19 vaccination. Subset of the sample: HCoV-OC43 spike overlapping peptide pool stimulation. The chain links TRBV9 to TRBJ1-3; D gene ambiguous. Written as DNA, the CDR3 is TGTGCCAGCAGCTTCAACGAAGTCTCTGGAAACACCATATATTTT. Residues: CASSFNEVSGNTIYF.